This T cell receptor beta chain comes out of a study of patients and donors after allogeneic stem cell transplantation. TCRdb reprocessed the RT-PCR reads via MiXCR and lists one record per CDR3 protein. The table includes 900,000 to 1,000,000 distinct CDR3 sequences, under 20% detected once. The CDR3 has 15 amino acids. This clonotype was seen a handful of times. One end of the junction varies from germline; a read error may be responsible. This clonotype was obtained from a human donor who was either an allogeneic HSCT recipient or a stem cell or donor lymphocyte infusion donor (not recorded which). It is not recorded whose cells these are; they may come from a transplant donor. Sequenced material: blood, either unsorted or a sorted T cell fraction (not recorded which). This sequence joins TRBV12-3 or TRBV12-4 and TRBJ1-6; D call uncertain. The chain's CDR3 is CASSLAGPKDSPLHF. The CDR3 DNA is TGTGCCAGCAGTCTAGCCGGCCCCAAGGATTCACCCCTCCACTTT.